Listed below are T cell receptor beta chains from one sample, sequenced in a study of brain metastases from non-small cell lung cancer. The repertoire was sequenced with immunoSEQ multiplex PCR; TCRdb's copy has only in-frame clones and lacks some. The sample carries about 160 clones, roughly 84% recorded once. The sample comprised tissue from a brain metastasis. These receptors were taken from a donor aged 40 or older with non-small cell lung cancer. CDR3s include the opening cysteine and the closing phenylalanine or tryptophan. The D gene is left open where the match is weak. Where a row states a size, it is once, few, many or the class of an expanded clone; other rows omit it.

d_call,clone_size,v_call,j_call,cdr3_nt,cdr3_aa
TRBD1,.,TRBV7-2,TRBJ2-1,TGTGCCAGCAGCTCCCCGGACAGGGAAGATGAGCAGTTCTTC,CASSSPDREDEQFF
.,.,TRBV23-1,TRBJ2-5,TGCGCCAGCAGCCTATCCGAAGAGCAAGAGACCCAGTACTTC,CASSLSEEQETQYF
TRBD1,.,TRBV14,TRBJ1-2,TGTGCCAGCAGCCAAGGTCGGGGACAGGGGATTTCGCGCGGCTACACCTTC,CASSQGRGQGISRGYTF
.,.,TRBV19,TRBJ1-1,TGTGCCAGTAGCACGGGGGGCTATGAAGCTTTCTTT,CASSTGGYEAFF
TRBD1,once,TRBV5-1,TRBJ2-6,TGCGCCAGCAGCTTGTCCCGCCGGGACAGGGGGTTCGGGGCCAACGTCCTGACTTTC,CASSLSRRDRGFGANVLTF
.,.,TRBV7-2,TRBJ1-6,TGTGCCAGCAGCCAGGACGGATATAATTCACCCCTCCACTTT,CASSQDGYNSPLHF
.,.,TRBV6-5,TRBJ1-2,TGTGCCAGCAAGGGCCAGGGAAGTTTGGGCTACACTTTC,CASKGQGSLGYTF
.,.,TRBV6-6,TRBJ1-2,TGTGCCAGCAGCTCAGGGCCCTCGAACATTGGCTACACCTTC,CASSSGPSNIGYTF
.,.,TRBV7-2,TRBJ1-1,TGTGCCAGCTCCTTAGACAGACTTAGGACTGAAGCTTTCTTT,CASSLDRLRTEAFF
.,.,TRBV6-2/TRBV6-3,TRBJ1-2,TGTGCCAGCAGTAACGGGACCCGTTATGGCTACACCTTC,CASSNGTRYGYTF
TRBD1,.,TRBV5-1,TRBJ1-1,TGCGTCAGCAGCTACCAGGGGGGTAAGGCTTTCTTT,CVSSYQGGKAFF
.,.,TRBV3-1/TRBV3-2,TRBJ2-7,TGTGCCAGCAGCGGCACTACTCCCATTTTGTTAGACGAGCAGTACTTC,CASSGTTPILLDEQYF
.,.,TRBV6-4,TRBJ1-1,TGTGCCAGCAGTGACCTGGTGAGGGCTGAAGCTTTCTTT,CASSDLVRAEAFF
.,.,TRBV5-6,TRBJ2-5,TGTGCCAGCAGCTCGCGGTTGCAAGAGACCCAGTACTTC,CASSSRLQETQYF
.,.,TRBV4-2,TRBJ1-2,TGTGCCAGCAGCCAACAAGAGGGAGGCTACACCTTC,CASSQQEGGYTF
.,.,TRBV6-5,TRBJ1-5,TGTGCCAGCCGATCCAGCTCGAATCAGCCCCAGCATTTT,CASRSSSNQPQHF
TRBD2,.,TRBV6-1,TRBJ2-1,TGTGCCAGCAGTGAGCCACTAACTAGCGCCTACAATGAGCAGTTCTTC,CASSEPLTSAYNEQFF
.,.,TRBV7-2,TRBJ1-3,TGTGCCAGCAGCTTGATGGGGGCTACTGGAAACACCATATATTTT,CASSLMGATGNTIYF
.,.,TRBV30,TRBJ1-2,TGTGCCGTACAAGGGGGTAACTATGGCTACACCTTC,CAVQGGNYGYTF
.,.,TRBV7-1,TRBJ2-6,TGTGCCAGCAGCAAAATATCTCACGAGGACAAGTCGGGCCAACGTCCTGACTTC,CASSKISHEDKSGQRPDF
.,.,TRBV21-1,TRBJ1-1,TGTGCCAGCAGAATATGGCTAGCTACACGCACTGAAGCTTTCTTT,CASRIWLATRTEAFF
.,once,TRBV6-2/TRBV6-3,TRBJ1-6,TGTGCCAGCAGTCTCAGAAGCTCCTATAATTCACCCCTCCACTTT,CASSLRSSYNSPLHF
TRBD2,.,TRBV6-2/TRBV6-3,TRBJ2-2,TGTGCCAGCAGTTACTTGGCTAGCGGGGCCACCGGGGAGCTGTTTTTT,CASSYLASGATGELFF
.,.,TRBV4-3,TRBJ1-2,TGCGCCAGCAGCCAAGATGACCAGGGAGGCTATGGCTACACCTTC,CASSQDDQGGYGYTF
.,.,TRBV30,TRBJ1-2,TGTGCCTGGAGCGACCGTCTTTGGGGCTACACCTTC,CAWSDRLWGYTF
.,.,TRBV10-2,TRBJ1-3,TGCGCCAGCAACTCTGGAAACACCATATATTTT,CASNSGNTIYF
.,.,TRBV5-6,TRBJ2-1,TGTGCCAGCAGCTTGACCTTATTCGGGGGAGAGTTCTTC,CASSLTLFGGEFF
TRBD1,.,TRBV7-8,TRBJ2-3,TGTGCCAGCAGCTTAGGGGGACAGGGGTACCCAGATACGCAGTATTTT,CASSLGGQGYPDTQYF
TRBD1,.,TRBV6-6,TRBJ2-1,TGTGCCAGCACTGGGGACAGTCTTGGGGAGCAGTTCTTC,CASTGDSLGEQFF
.,.,TRBV29-1,TRBJ1-1,TGCAGCGTTGGGCAGGGGAACACTGAAGCTTTCTTT,CSVGQGNTEAFF
.,few,TRBV5-8,TRBJ2-5,TGTGCCACCCACAGGGTAGGGGAACAAGAGACCCAGTACTTC,CATHRVGEQETQYF
.,.,TRBV7-2,TRBJ2-1,TGTGCCAGCAGCTCAATGGGGTCTTACAATGAGCAGTTCTTC,CASSSMGSYNEQFF
.,once,TRBV6-5,TRBJ2-1,TGTGCCAGCAGTTACTTCGAGAGGCGCAATGAGCAGTTCTTC,CASSYFERRNEQFF
.,once,TRBV19,TRBJ2-4,TGTGCCAGTAGTATTGGGGGGTTAGGCATTCAGTACTTC,CASSIGGLGIQYF
TRBD1,.,TRBV7-2,TRBJ2-5,TGTGCCAGCAGCCGTCAACCGGGACAGGAAGAGACCCAGTACTTC,CASSRQPGQEETQYF
.,few,TRBV6-5,TRBJ1-2,TGTGCCAGCAAGGGCCAGGGAAGTTTGGGCTACACCTTC,CASKGQGSLGYTF
.,once,TRBV6-2/TRBV6-3,TRBJ1-1,TGTGCCAGCAGCACCAATGGAAACACTGAAGCTTTCTTT,CASSTNGNTEAFF